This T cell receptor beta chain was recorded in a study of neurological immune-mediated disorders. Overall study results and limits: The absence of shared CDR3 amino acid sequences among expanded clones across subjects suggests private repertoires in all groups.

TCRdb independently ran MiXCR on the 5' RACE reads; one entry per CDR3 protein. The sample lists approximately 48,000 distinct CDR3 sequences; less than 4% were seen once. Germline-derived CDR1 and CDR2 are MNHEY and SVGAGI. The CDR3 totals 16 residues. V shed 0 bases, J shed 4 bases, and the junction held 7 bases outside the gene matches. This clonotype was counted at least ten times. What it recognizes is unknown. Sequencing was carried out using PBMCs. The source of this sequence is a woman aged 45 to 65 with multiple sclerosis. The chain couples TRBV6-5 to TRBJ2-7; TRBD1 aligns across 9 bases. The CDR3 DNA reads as TGTGCCAGCAGTTACTCTGTAGGGACAGGGCTGTACGAGCAGTACTTC. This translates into CASSYSVGTGLYEQYF.